This T cell receptor (beta chain) was retrieved from a study of cytomegalovirus exposure and HLA in healthy donors. With regard to this clone: Its antigen is unidentified.

This CDR3 has 14 amino acids. J was trimmed by 6 bases and V by 0 bases; bases with no gene match: 4. CDR1 is MNHEY, CDR2 SVGAGI, per germline. The study, taken as a whole, reports: Within an earlier analysis, most TCR beta V segments proved productive either about 90% or about 30% of the time.

Primers for the PCR totalled 60 Vbeta and 13 Jbeta. Produced via immunoSEQ multiplex PCR; TCRdb's table is partial and in-frame only. Its listing shows 150,000 to 200,000 clones. The sequenced sample was PBMCs. V gene TRBV6-5 combines with J gene TRBJ2-7, with 8 bases that match TRBD1. The source of this sequence is a woman aged 18-35 years in good health and CMV-seropositive. The CDR3 reads CASSYSDRVGEQYF. The DNA for the CDR3 is TGTGCCAGCAGTTACTCGGACAGGGTTGGCGAGCAGTACTTC.